This T cell receptor (beta chain) was identified in a study of patients and donors after allogeneic stem cell transplantation. This clonotype was counted a few times. V lost 3 bases to trimming and J lost 4 bases, with 12 bases between them. The V gene's germline CDR1 is KGHDR and CDR2 SFDVKD. The CDR3 totals 14 residues. TCRdb fed the RT-PCR reads into MiXCR, producing one record per CDR3 protein. Altogether about 960,000 distinct CDR3 sequences are present, more than 15% being singletons, with the ten largest covering roughly 6%. The origin of this receptor is a human donor who was either an allogeneic HSCT recipient or a stem cell or donor lymphocyte infusion donor (not recorded which). It is not recorded whose cells these are; they may come from a transplant donor. The specimen was blood, either unsorted or a sorted T cell fraction (not recorded which). The chain couples TRBV24-1 to TRBJ2-7, with D perhaps matching TRBD1 (5 bases). The CDR3 DNA follows: TGTGCCACCAGTGATCCGCGACGACAGTACGAGCAGTACTTC. This translates into CATSDPRRQYEQYF.